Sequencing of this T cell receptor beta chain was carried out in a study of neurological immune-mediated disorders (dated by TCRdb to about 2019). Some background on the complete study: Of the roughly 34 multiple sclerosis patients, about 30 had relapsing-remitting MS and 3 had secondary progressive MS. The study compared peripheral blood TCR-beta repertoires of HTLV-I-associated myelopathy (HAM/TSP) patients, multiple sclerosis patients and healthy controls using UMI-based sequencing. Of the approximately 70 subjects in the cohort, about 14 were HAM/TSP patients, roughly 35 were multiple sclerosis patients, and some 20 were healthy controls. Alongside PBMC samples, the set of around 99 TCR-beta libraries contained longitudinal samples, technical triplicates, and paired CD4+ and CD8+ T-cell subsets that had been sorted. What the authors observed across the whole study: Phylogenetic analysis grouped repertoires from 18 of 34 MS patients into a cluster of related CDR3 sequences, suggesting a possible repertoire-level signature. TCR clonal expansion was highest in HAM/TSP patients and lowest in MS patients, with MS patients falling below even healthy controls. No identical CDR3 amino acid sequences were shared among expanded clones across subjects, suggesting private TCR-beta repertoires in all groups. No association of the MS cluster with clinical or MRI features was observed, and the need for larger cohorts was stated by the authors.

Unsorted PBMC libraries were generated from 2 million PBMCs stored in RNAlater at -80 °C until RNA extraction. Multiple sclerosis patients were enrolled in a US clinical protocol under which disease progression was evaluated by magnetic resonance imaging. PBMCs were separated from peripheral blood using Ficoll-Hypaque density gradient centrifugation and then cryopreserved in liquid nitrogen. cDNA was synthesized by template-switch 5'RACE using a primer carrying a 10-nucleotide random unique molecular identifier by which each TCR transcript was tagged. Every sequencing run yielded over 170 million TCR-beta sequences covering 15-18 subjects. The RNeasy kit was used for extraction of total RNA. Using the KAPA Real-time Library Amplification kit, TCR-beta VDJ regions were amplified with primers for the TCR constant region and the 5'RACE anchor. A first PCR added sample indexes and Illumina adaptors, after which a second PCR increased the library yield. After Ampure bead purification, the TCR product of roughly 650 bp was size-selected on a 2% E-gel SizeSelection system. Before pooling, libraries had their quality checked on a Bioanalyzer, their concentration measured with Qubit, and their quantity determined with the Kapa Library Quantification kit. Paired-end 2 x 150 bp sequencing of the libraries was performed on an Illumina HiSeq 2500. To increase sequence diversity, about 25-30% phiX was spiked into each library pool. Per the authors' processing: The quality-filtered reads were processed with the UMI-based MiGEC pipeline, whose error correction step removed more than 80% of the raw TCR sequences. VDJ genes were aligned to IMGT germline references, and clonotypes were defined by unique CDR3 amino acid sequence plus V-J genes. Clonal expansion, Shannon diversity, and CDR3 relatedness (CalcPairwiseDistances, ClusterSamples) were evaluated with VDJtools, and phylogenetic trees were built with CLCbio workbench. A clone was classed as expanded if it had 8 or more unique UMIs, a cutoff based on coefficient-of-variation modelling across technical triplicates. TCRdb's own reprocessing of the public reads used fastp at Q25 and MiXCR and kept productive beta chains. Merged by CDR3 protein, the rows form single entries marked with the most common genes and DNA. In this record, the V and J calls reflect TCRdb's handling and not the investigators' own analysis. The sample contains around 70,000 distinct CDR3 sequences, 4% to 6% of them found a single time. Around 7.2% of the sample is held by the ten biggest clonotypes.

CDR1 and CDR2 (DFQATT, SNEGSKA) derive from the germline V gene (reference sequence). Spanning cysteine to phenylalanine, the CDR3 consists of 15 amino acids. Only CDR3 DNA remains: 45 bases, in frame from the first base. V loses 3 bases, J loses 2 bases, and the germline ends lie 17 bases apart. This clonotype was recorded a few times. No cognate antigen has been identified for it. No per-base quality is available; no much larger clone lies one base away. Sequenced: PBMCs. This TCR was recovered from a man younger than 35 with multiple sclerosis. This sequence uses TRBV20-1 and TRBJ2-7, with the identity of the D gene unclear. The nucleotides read TGCAGTGCTAGGGATACGTCTCGGGCAACCTACGAGCAGTACTTC. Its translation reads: CSARDTSRATYEQYF.